A selection of T cell receptor beta chains follows, all from one sample in a study of CD8 T cells in ankylosing spondylitis. TCRdb fed the 5' RACE reads into MiXCR, producing one record per CDR3 protein. The sample lists 250,000 or so distinct CDR3 sequences, 15% to 20% occurring once. The sample consisted of blood, either unsorted or a sorted T cell fraction (not recorded which). The source of these receptors is a male donor with ankylosing spondylitis or in good health (not recorded which). Both conserved end residues are part of each CDR3. Fields, in order: J gene, clone size, D gene, V gene, CDR3 DNA, CDR3 protein. The D gene is left open where the match is weak. Rows give clone size only sometimes, using once, few, many, or a class for an expanded clone.

j_call: TRBJ2-1
clone_size: few
d_call: TRBD2
v_call: TRBV5-1
cdr3_nt: TGCGCCAGCAGCTCGGGGACTAGCGGGAGAATATACAATGAGCAGTTCTTC
cdr3_aa: CASSSGTSGRIYNEQFF

j_call: TRBJ2-7
clone_size: few
d_call: TRBD1
v_call: TRBV5-1
cdr3_nt: TGCGCCAGCAGCTTGGTTCTCGGGACAGGGTCCTACGAGCAGTACTTC
cdr3_aa: CASSLVLGTGSYEQYF

j_call: TRBJ1-1
clone_size: many
d_call: .
v_call: TRBV29-1
cdr3_nt: TGCAGCGTAGGGGACGGCGAAATGGAAGCTTTCTTT
cdr3_aa: CSVGDGEMEAFF

j_call: TRBJ2-7
clone_size: .
d_call: .
v_call: TRBV3-1
cdr3_nt: TGTGCCAGCAGCCTCCCCGGTAACTACGAGCAGTACTTC
cdr3_aa: CASSLPGNYEQYF

j_call: TRBJ2-7
clone_size: .
d_call: TRBD1
v_call: TRBV29-1
cdr3_nt: TGCAGCACTCTGGACAGGGTTTACGAGCAGTACTTC
cdr3_aa: CSTLDRVYEQYF

j_call: TRBJ2-3
clone_size: many
d_call: TRBD2
v_call: TRBV5-1
cdr3_nt: TGCGCCAGCAGCCCCAGACTAGCGGGAGGATTAGATACGCAGTATTTT
cdr3_aa: CASSPRLAGGLDTQYF

j_call: TRBJ2-5
clone_size: .
d_call: .
v_call: TRBV7-6
cdr3_nt: TGTGCCAGCAGCTTGGTTCACTACCAAGAGACCCAGTACTTC
cdr3_aa: CASSLVHYQETQYF

j_call: TRBJ1-2
clone_size: few
d_call: TRBD1
v_call: TRBV12-3/TRBV12-4
cdr3_nt: TGTGCCAGCAGCCCAGGGGGACCGGTTGGCTACACCTTC
cdr3_aa: CASSPGGPVGYTF

j_call: TRBJ1-1
clone_size: .
d_call: .
v_call: TRBV5-5
cdr3_nt: TGTGCCAGCAGCTCATCAGAGAACACTGAAGCTTTCTTT
cdr3_aa: CASSSSENTEAFF

j_call: TRBJ1-6
clone_size: .
d_call: TRBD1
v_call: TRBV28
cdr3_nt: TGTCCCAGCGGGCCGTTCCGGGACAGGCCATTCCTCCACTTT
cdr3_aa: CPSGPFRDRPFLHF

j_call: TRBJ2-3
clone_size: few
d_call: TRBD2
v_call: TRBV7-3
cdr3_nt: TGTGCCAGCAGCTTAACGATCCTAGCGGGCACAGATACGCAGTATTTT
cdr3_aa: CASSLTILAGTDTQYF

j_call: TRBJ2-7
clone_size: few
d_call: .
v_call: TRBV4-1
cdr3_nt: TGCGCCAGCAGCCAAGGCCCTCTACAGGGCTCCTACGAGCAGTACTTC
cdr3_aa: CASSQGPLQGSYEQYF

j_call: TRBJ2-7
clone_size: few
d_call: .
v_call: TRBV29-1
cdr3_nt: TGCAGCGTTGAAGTTCCGGGTACCTACGAGCAGTACTTC
cdr3_aa: CSVEVPGTYEQYF

j_call: TRBJ2-1
clone_size: many
d_call: .
v_call: TRBV12-3/TRBV12-4
cdr3_nt: TGTGCCAGCAGACAAGGGGACAATGAGCAGTTCTTC
cdr3_aa: CASRQGDNEQFF

j_call: TRBJ2-7
clone_size: few
d_call: .
v_call: TRBV29-1
cdr3_nt: TGCAGCGTTGATGTTGGAGACGAGCAGTACTTC
cdr3_aa: CSVDVGDEQYF

j_call: TRBJ2-7
clone_size: .
d_call: .
v_call: TRBV20-1
cdr3_nt: TGCAGTGCTACTATCCTGGCGCAGCTCTACGAGCAGTACTTC
cdr3_aa: CSATILAQLYEQYF

j_call: TRBJ2-1
clone_size: many
d_call: TRBD2
v_call: TRBV4-3
cdr3_nt: TGCGCCAGCAGCCAAGATGGAGCGGGAGGGCCGTATAATGAGCAGTTCTTC
cdr3_aa: CASSQDGAGGPYNEQFF

j_call: TRBJ2-1
clone_size: .
d_call: .
v_call: TRBV5-8
cdr3_nt: TGTGCCAGCAGCTTGCCGGCTAGCGACCGGAGAACCCCTGAGCAGTTCTTC
cdr3_aa: CASSLPASDRRTPEQFF

j_call: TRBJ1-1
clone_size: many
d_call: .
v_call: TRBV9
cdr3_nt: TGTGCCAGCAGCATGAGCCCTGGGAACACTGAAGCTTTCTTT
cdr3_aa: CASSMSPGNTEAFF

j_call: TRBJ2-1
clone_size: .
d_call: TRBD2
v_call: TRBV29-1
cdr3_nt: TGCAGCGTGGCCCCAGTGAGGGCTAGCGGGAGCCACAATGAGCAGTTCTTC
cdr3_aa: CSVAPVRASGSHNEQFF

j_call: TRBJ2-1
clone_size: many
d_call: .
v_call: TRBV14
cdr3_nt: TGTGCCAGCAGCCAAGTTAGTAATGAGCAGTTCTTC
cdr3_aa: CASSQVSNEQFF

j_call: TRBJ2-2
clone_size: .
d_call: .
v_call: TRBV6-2/TRBV6-3
cdr3_nt: TGTGCCAGCAGTTACTCGGCGGGGACTAACACCGGGGAGCTGTTTTTT
cdr3_aa: CASSYSAGTNTGELFF

j_call: TRBJ2-4
clone_size: .
d_call: .
v_call: TRBV2
cdr3_nt: TGTGCCAGCAGTGTCCGGGAGACCTCCAAAAACATTCAGTACTTC
cdr3_aa: CASSVRETSKNIQYF

j_call: TRBJ2-1
clone_size: .
d_call: TRBD2
v_call: TRBV29-1
cdr3_nt: TGCAGCGTTGAAGAGGGACTAGCGGATGAGCAGTTCTTC
cdr3_aa: CSVEEGLADEQFF

j_call: TRBJ2-5
clone_size: many
d_call: .
v_call: TRBV6-5
cdr3_nt: TGTGCCAGCAGTTACAGTCAGTACCAAGAGACCCAGTACTTC
cdr3_aa: CASSYSQYQETQYF

j_call: TRBJ2-7
clone_size: .
d_call: .
v_call: TRBV27
cdr3_nt: TGTGCCAGCAGTGCCCAAACAGGGTTGGGCTACGAGCAGTACTTC
cdr3_aa: CASSAQTGLGYEQYF

j_call: TRBJ2-7
clone_size: few
d_call: TRBD2
v_call: TRBV9
cdr3_nt: TGTGCCAGCAGCCCCTCAGGGACTAGCGGTTACTACGAGCAGTACTTC
cdr3_aa: CASSPSGTSGYYEQYF

j_call: TRBJ1-1
clone_size: few
d_call: TRBD1
v_call: TRBV4-2
cdr3_nt: TGTGCCAGCAGCCACCCCGTGGAGGGGGCGAACACTGAAGCTTTCTTT
cdr3_aa: CASSHPVEGANTEAFF

j_call: TRBJ2-1
clone_size: .
d_call: TRBD2
v_call: TRBV5-1
cdr3_nt: TGCGCCAGCAGCTTGGTGGGGGTAGCGGGAAACAATGAGCAGTTCTTC
cdr3_aa: CASSLVGVAGNNEQFF